These T cell receptor beta chains were read from a single sample in a study of vaccination and CD4 T cells after COVID-19. These receptors lack a known antigen. TCRdb passed the PCR reads through MiXCR, listing each CDR3 protein once. Here the sample spans roughly 9,000 distinct CDR3 sequences, around 31% being singletons. The sequenced sample was CD4+ T cells from blood, cultured in vitro. Every receptor here comes from a human donor in good health. Each CDR3 is given with its conserved first and last residue.

v_call	j_call	cdr3_aa
TRBV7-2	TRBJ1-2	CASSLGDRRYYGYTF
TRBV20-1	TRBJ2-3	CSGFSGRAFHSDTQYF
TRBV11-2	TRBJ2-1	CASSLRTSGSNEQFF
TRBV6-1	TRBJ1-1	CASSQRQKLNTEAFF
TRBV6-2/TRBV6-3	TRBJ1-1	CASSFSLGTANTEAFF
TRBV6-2/TRBV6-3	TRBJ2-3	CASSYTGLAGSGADTQYF
TRBV20-1	TRBJ2-7	CSAALGTGVGEQYF
TRBV12-5	TRBJ2-7	CASGSRASDYEQYF
TRBV19	TRBJ2-3	CASKSGIRDTQYF
TRBV28	TRBJ1-6	CASSLRSYNSPLHF
TRBV20-1	TRBJ1-2	CSAGSPSGYGYTF
TRBV27	TRBJ2-7	CASSQGQAPYEQYF
TRBV10-3	TRBJ2-3	CAISYDGSTDTQYF
TRBV19	TRBJ2-6	CASSTRSGTLVGGANVLTF
TRBV30	TRBJ1-2	CAWRQGGYGYTF
TRBV20-1	TRBJ2-5	CSAIGAGRRISETQYF
TRBV7-2	TRBJ1-5	CASSPTNTQPQHF
TRBV2	TRBJ2-3	CASVRGLPRTDTQYF
TRBV6-1	TRBJ2-5	CASKGGGAQETQYF
TRBV6-4	TRBJ1-5	CASSAGLNQPQHF
TRBV4-2	TRBJ2-7	CASSQDIGRGYEQYF
TRBV5-4	TRBJ1-2	CASSLMGFINYGYTF
TRBV7-9	TRBJ2-7	CASSKTSGAIYEQYF
TRBV20-1	TRBJ1-5	CSARDDGPTLMPQHF
TRBV6-5	TRBJ1-5	CASSSGLIRNQPQHF
TRBV4-2	TRBJ2-3	CASSQDFQNTDTQYF
TRBV6-2/TRBV6-3	TRBJ1-5	CASSYTAEEQPQHF
TRBV20-1	TRBJ2-7	CSANPQRQGEDEQYF
TRBV19	TRBJ1-1	CASSRKGRSGRTEAFF
TRBV7-9	TRBJ2-7	CASSPKGPYEQYF
TRBV20-1	TRBJ2-1	CSASEGGRASSEQFF
TRBV7-2	TRBJ2-2	CASSLAGTGWAGELFF
TRBV20-1	TRBJ1-6	CSARDRGFLGSPLHF
TRBV15	TRBJ1-2	CATGGATNYGYTF